These 17 T cell receptor beta chains came from one sample sequenced in a study of cytomegalovirus exposure and HLA in healthy donors. The PCR ran on 60 Vbeta and 13 Jbeta primers. Here immunoSEQ multiplex PCR was the method, and the copy in TCRdb shows in-frame clones only, minus some. The table shows 130,000 or so clones, with approximately 84% occurring only once. The sequenced sample consisted of PBMCs. All receptors come from a woman younger than 30 in good health and CMV-seronegative.

As to this clone: This sample also contains other DNA sequences that code for the same CDR3. The chain combines TRBV30 with TRBJ1-1; unclear D gene. The CDR3 totals 13 residues. Germline CDR1 reads GTSNPN; CDR2 reads SVGIG (reference sequence). Deletions cut 0 bases from V and 0 bases from J, with 5 bases between. The CDR3 loop is CAWSVQLNTEAFF. CDR3 DNA sequence: TGTGCCTGGAGTGTACAGCTGAACACTGAAGCTTTCTTT. The full variable domain, rest sourced from reference TRBV30 and TRBJ1-1, is SQTIHQWPATLVQPVGSPLSLECTVEGTSNPNLYWYRQAAGRGLQLLFYSVGIGQISSEVPQNLSASRPQDRQFILSSKKLLLSDSGFYLCAWSVQLNTEAFFGQGTRLTVV.

The chain employs TRBV27 and TRBJ1-5, with D uncertain. The CDR3 contains 15 residues. V gave up 3 bases and J gave up 3 bases, with 12 bases separating them. Germline CDR1 reads MNHEY; CDR2 reads SMNVEV (reference sequence). The CDR3 nucleotides read TGTGCCAGCAGTTTCGGGTCCGGCATCAATCAGCCCCAGCATTTT. Translated: CASSFGSGINQPQHF.

This clone was counted once. The V gene is TRBV2, the J gene TRBJ2-7; possible D gene TRBD1, 5 bases. Per germline, CDR1 SNHLY and CDR2 FYNNEI. The CDR3 runs 15 residues. Trimming removed 10 bases at V and 5 bases at J, with 24 bases between. The CDR3 reads CATRADTGGSDEQYF. CDR3 sequence (DNA): TGTGCCACCCGGGCCGACACAGGCGGATCCGACGAGCAGTACTTC.

The CDR3 here is CASSPRGQSNNQPQHF. The CDR3 DNA reads as TGTGCCAGCAGCCCCCGCGGACAGAGTAACAATCAGCCCCAGCATTTT. This chain connects TRBV6-6 to TRBJ1-5, with D maybe TRBD1 (6 bases). The germline V gene encodes CDR1 MNHNY and CDR2 SVGAGI (reference sequence). Trimming shortened V by 6 bases and J by 3 bases, and 18 bases separated the two germline ends. The CDR3 is made up of 16 amino acids.

This sequence joins TRBV15 and TRBJ2-3, with D maybe TRBD1 (5 bases). In germline, CDR1 is LNHNV, CDR2 YYDKDF (reference sequence). Trimming cost V 1 base and J 3 bases, with 8 bases left between them. This CDR3 contains 14 residues. CDR3 loop: CATSRGGLTDTQYF. DNA for the CDR3: TGTGCCACCAGCAGAGGGGGCTTGACAGATACGCAGTATTTT.

The V and J genes are TRBV9 and TRBJ1-3; TRBD1 aligns across 8 bases. CDR1 and CDR2 from the germline V gene are SGDLS and YYNGEE. Losses at the gene ends were 4 bases for V and 0 bases for J; bases not matched to a gene: 6. This CDR3 has 16 amino acids. CDR3 nucleotides: TGTGCCAGCAGCCCCCGACAGGGGTTCTCTGGAAACACCATATATTTT. Its translation is CASSPRQGFSGNTIYF.

This rearrangement joins TRBV2 to TRBJ2-7, with D hard to call. The V and J ends lost 4 bases and 6 bases respectively, with 7 bases between them. Per germline, CDR1 SNHLY and CDR2 FYNNEI. This CDR3 region has 11 residues. CDR3 nucleotide sequence: TGTGCCAGCAGTGCTCAGGCCGAGCAGTACTTC. Translated, it gives CASSAQAEQYF.

The gene calls are TRBV27 and TRBJ1-1; 9 nucleotides line up with TRBD1. CDR3 length: 14 amino acids. Germline V gene lookup returns CDR1 MNHEY and CDR2 SMNVEV (reference sequence). Germline trimming cut 5 bases from V and 4 bases from J; bases unmatched to any gene: 5. The CDR3 region is CASSPDRGGTEAFF. The CDR3 nucleotides are TGTGCCAGCAGTCCCGACAGGGGGGGCACTGAAGCTTTCTTT.

V gene TRBV4-1 combines with J gene TRBJ1-1, with 7 positions matching TRBD1. V lost 3 bases and J lost 8; bases outside the gene matches: 15. Germline assignment: CDR1 MGHRA and CDR2 YSYEKL. The CDR3 has 16 amino acids. The CDR3 bases are TGCGCCAGCAGCCAGGTCATTGGACAGGCCGGGGGAGAAGCTTTCTTT. Its protein is CASSQVIGQAGGEAFF.

The chain couples TRBV7-9 to TRBJ1-2; D gene ambiguous. The CDR3 covers 16 residues. Looked up from germline, CDR1 is SEHNR and CDR2 is FQNEAQ (reference sequence). Trimming shortened V by 3 bases and J by 8 bases, and 22 bases separated the two germline ends. The CDR3 region is CASSLAGGFRRPGYTF. Here the CDR3 DNA reads TGTGCCAGCAGCTTGGCAGGAGGGTTTAGGAGGCCAGGCTACACCTTC.

This clone is a singleton in its sample. The rearrangement uses TRBV25-1 and TRBJ1-1; D possibly corresponds to TRBD1 (6 bases). V dropped 4 bases and J dropped 8 bases, with 11 bases sitting between them. This CDR3 spans 12 amino acids. Looked up from germline, CDR1 is MGHDK and CDR2 is SYGVNS. In DNA form, the CDR3 reads TGTGCCAGCAGTGCAGGGGCAGTAGAAGCTTTCTTT. It codes for CASSAGAVEAFF.

V gene TRBV5-1 combines with J gene TRBJ1-6; 7 bases align to TRBD1. Germline V gene sequence: CDR1 SGHRS, CDR2 YFSETQ. This CDR3 spans 15 amino acids. V trimming: 4 bases; J trimming: 5 bases; junction bases outside the gene matches: 6. The CDR3, as DNA: TGCGCCAGCAGCCAGGGGGTCTCTAATAATTCACCCCTCCACTTT. It yields the protein CASSQGVSNNSPLHF.

This sequence joins TRBV10-3 and TRBJ2-2, with D perhaps matching TRBD1 (5 bases). CDR1 and CDR2 (germline): ENHRY, SYGVKD. The ends were cut back, 7 bases at V and 0 bases at J, with 9 bases in the middle. CDR3 length equals 14 residues. The CDR3 coding sequence is TGTGCCATCAAGTCGACAGCGAACACCGGGGAGCTGTTTTTT. It encodes CAIKSTANTGELFF.

This chain links TRBV7-9 with TRBJ2-3, with a tentative D call TRBD2 (6 bases). Per germline, CDR1 SEHNR and CDR2 FQNEAQ (reference sequence). The CDR3 runs to 16 residues. Between the trimmed V and J ends, which lost 3 bases and 0 bases, there was a span of 13 bases. This CDR3 is CASSLYGGTSTDTQYF. CDR3 DNA: TGTGCCAGCAGCTTGTATGGCGGGACTAGCACAGATACGCAGTATTTT.

The DNA of the CDR3 is TGTGCCAGCAGTGAGGAGACTAGCGGGAGCAATGAGCAGTTCTTC. Its protein is CASSEETSGSNEQFF. V and J are TRBV6-4 and TRBJ2-1; 12 nucleotides line up with TRBD2. Losses at the gene ends were 3 bases for V and 6 bases for J; bases not matched to a gene: 3. The germline CDR1 and CDR2 sequences are MRHNA and SNTAGT. The CDR3 is made up of 15 amino acids.

The chain carries TRBV5-1 and TRBJ1-5; D is unclear. Germline V gives CDR1 SGHRS, CDR2 YFSETQ. V lost 2 bases, J lost 6 bases, and 21 bases lay in between. The CDR3 is 17 amino acids. CDR3 nucleotide sequence: TGCGCCAGCAGCTTAGACCCGGGCCACAGCGCGGGTCAGCCCCAGCATTTT. Amino acid sequence: CASSLDPGHSAGQPQHF.

The CDR3, as DNA: TGTGCCAGCACGGGGAAAGAGACCCAGTACTTC. It translates to CASTGKETQYF. This chain uses TRBV2 with TRBJ2-5; possible D gene TRBD2, 5 bases. V gave up 7 bases and J gave up 3 bases, with 6 bases separating them. Germline V lookup: CDR1 SNHLY, CDR2 FYNNEI. The CDR3 is made up of 11 amino acids.